The rows below give T cell receptor beta chains drawn from one sample of a study of blood T cell repertoires in COVID-19. The assay was immunoSEQ multiplex PCR, and TCRdb's table has in-frame clones only and misses some. This sample carries some 270,000 clones, 86% of them seen once, and the ten largest clones take roughly 5.2%. Material: peripheral blood. The source is a woman older than 75 with COVID-19, enrolled during active disease. The CDR3 runs from the conserved cysteine through the conserved F or W. A D gene is named only where the DNA matches it firmly. Some rows mark clone size as missing; the rest say once, few, many or name a class of expanded clone.

v_gene	j_gene	abundance	len	d_gene	CDR3nt	CDR3aa
TRBV25-1	TRBJ2-7	-	14	TRBD2	TGTGCCAGCAGGTCTAGCGGGGTTAGGTACGAGCAGTACTTC	CASRSSGVRYEQYF
TRBV28	TRBJ1-5	-	15	TRBD1	TGTGCCAGCAGCGTGTTACAGGGGAACAATCAGCCCCAGCATTTT	CASSVLQGNNQPQHF
TRBV19	TRBJ1-5	-	15	TRBD1	TGTGCCAGTAGTGGACAGGGGATTAGCAATCAGCCCCAGCATTTT	CASSGQGISNQPQHF
TRBV5-5	TRBJ2-5	-	16	TRBD2	TGTGCCAGCAGCTTGGCGCCTAGCGGGGGGAAAGAGACCCAGTACTTC	CASSLAPSGGKETQYF
TRBV5-1	TRBJ2-3	-	15	-	TGCGCCAGCAGCTTCCAGGGCCCTAGCACAGATACGCAGTATTTT	CASSFQGPSTDTQYF
TRBV3-1/TRBV3-2	TRBJ2-1	few	12	-	TGTGCCAGCTACGGGGGAACGGGTGAGCAGTTCTTC	CASYGGTGEQFF
TRBV11-2	TRBJ2-5	-	13	-	TGTGCCAGCAGCTTATCCGATACAGGGACCCAGTACTTC	CASSLSDTGTQYF
TRBV4-3	TRBJ2-1	-	17	TRBD2	TGCGCCAGCAGCCAGGATCCAGCGGGGGGTGCGTACAATGAGCAGTTCTTC	CASSQDPAGGAYNEQFF
TRBV7-2	TRBJ1-6	-	18	TRBD1	TGTGCCAGCAGCTTAAGATGGACAGGGGGCGCAAATAATTCACCCCTCCACTTT	CASSLRWTGGANNSPLHF
TRBV30	TRBJ2-2	-	18	-	TGTGCCTGGAGTGTGAGACAGGGAGGTTTCGCGAACACCGGGGAGCTGTTTTTT	CAWSVRQGGFANTGELFF
TRBV19	TRBJ1-2	few	13	-	TGTGCCAGTAGTATAACAGGGTTAGTTGGCTACACCTTC	CASSITGLVGYTF
TRBV6-5	TRBJ1-5	-	13	-	TGTGCCAGCAGTCTACAGGTGGATCAGCCCCAGCATTTT	CASSLQVDQPQHF
TRBV5-1	TRBJ1-2	-	15	TRBD1	TGCGCCAGCAGCCCTGGAGGGACAGCGGACTATGGCTACACCTTC	CASSPGGTADYGYTF
TRBV3-1/TRBV3-2	TRBJ2-5	-	13	TRBD1	TGTGCCTCCGCCGACAGGGGACAAGAGACCCAGTACTTC	CASADRGQETQYF
TRBV19	TRBJ1-1	-	13	-	TGTGCCAGTAGTATAGAACAGGACACTGAAGCTTTCTTT	CASSIEQDTEAFF
TRBV10-2	TRBJ2-4	-	12	TRBD1	TGCGCCAGCAGCAGACAGGGAGACATTCAGTACTTC	CASSRQGDIQYF
TRBV27	TRBJ1-2	-	13	-	TGTGCCAGCAGTTTACGGGTTAACTATGGCTACACCTTC	CASSLRVNYGYTF
TRBV20-1	TRBJ2-5	once	15	-	TGCAGTGCTAGTCGGGTTGCGGGGGCGGGAGAGACCCAGTACTTC	CSASRVAGAGETQYF
TRBV7-3	TRBJ2-3	-	13	-	TGTGCCAGCAGCTTAAATACTCTAGATACGCAGTATTTT	CASSLNTLDTQYF
TRBV3-1/TRBV3-2	TRBJ1-2	-	15	TRBD1	TGTGCCAGCAGCCAAGGGGACAGCAAAACGTATGGCTACACCTTC	CASSQGDSKTYGYTF
TRBV11-3	TRBJ2-5	once	15	-	TGTGCCAGCAGCTTTGGTGGGACCCAGGGGGAGACCCAGTACTTC	CASSFGGTQGETQYF
TRBV7-9	TRBJ1-5	-	12	-	TGTGCCAGCAGCTTACTCGGCAGGGCCCAGCATTTT	CASSLLGRAQHF
TRBV28	TRBJ1-2	once	14	TRBD1	TGTGCCAGCAGTTTCGCAGGGGGCGACTATGGCTACACCTTC	CASSFAGGDYGYTF
TRBV9	TRBJ2-1	-	15	-	TGTGCCAGCAGCGTAGGCAGGGGCTCCTACAATGAGCAGTTCTTC	CASSVGRGSYNEQFF
TRBV2	TRBJ2-1	-	13	TRBD2	TGTGCCCCGGGGGGGGGCGAAGGGAATGAGCAGTTCTTC	CAPGGGEGNEQFF
TRBV19	TRBJ1-1	-	14	TRBD1	TGTGCCAGTAGTAACAGGGGCTTCGGCACTGAAGCTTTCTTT	CASSNRGFGTEAFF
TRBV2	TRBJ1-5	-	15	TRBD1	TGTGCCTCGCAGGGGGAACAGCCGAGCAATCAGCCCCAGCATTTT	CASQGEQPSNQPQHF
TRBV28	TRBJ1-5	-	16	TRBD1	TGTGCCAGCAACCTTTTGGGTGGACAGGGGTGGCAGCCCCAGCATTTT	CASNLLGGQGWQPQHF
TRBV5-1	TRBJ2-7	-	14	TRBD2	TGCGCCAGCAGCCCTATAGCGGGGGCCTACGAGCAGTACTTC	CASSPIAGAYEQYF
TRBV28	TRBJ2-3	few	16	-	TGTGCCAGCAGTTTAGGGGGCTCCGGTAGCACAGATACGCAGTATTTT	CASSLGGSGSTDTQYF
TRBV10-3	TRBJ2-3	-	16	-	TGTGCCATCAGTGATATAACAGGTTATAGCACAGATACGCAGTATTTT	CAISDITGYSTDTQYF
TRBV30	TRBJ1-2	-	14	-	TGTGCCTTTACGGGACATTCCCTTTTTATGCGCTACACCTTC	CAFTGHSLFMRYTF
TRBV28	TRBJ1-2	-	14	-	TGTGCCAGCAGTTTAACCAGGATGATCTATGGCTACACCTTC	CASSLTRMIYGYTF
TRBV5-1	TRBJ2-7	-	15	-	TGCGCCAGCAGCTTGGGGAGGGCTACCCCCTACGAGCAGTACTTC	CASSLGRATPYEQYF
TRBV28	TRBJ2-5	-	11	-	TGTGCCAGCAGTTCCAGGGAGACCCAGTACTTC	CASSSRETQYF
TRBV29-1	TRBJ1-1	-	13	TRBD1	TGCAGCGTTGCAGCAGGGGGGAACACTGAAGCTTTCTTT	CSVAAGGNTEAFF
TRBV27	TRBJ2-5	-	14	-	TGTGCCAGCAGCCGGTGGGACAAACAAGAGACCCAGTACTTC	CASSRWDKQETQYF
TRBV28	TRBJ1-5	-	17	TRBD1	TGTGCCAGCAGTCCTCTCGATGGACAGGGGGCGAATCAGCCCCAGCATTTT	CASSPLDGQGANQPQHF
TRBV6-2/TRBV6-3	TRBJ2-1	-	15	TRBD2	TGTGCCAGCAGTTACGGTACGGGGGGGTTCAATGAGCAGTTCTTC	CASSYGTGGFNEQFF
TRBV3-1/TRBV3-2	TRBJ2-5	once	16	-	TGTGCCAGCAGCCATCTCAGTGGAGGGTCCGTCGGTACCCAGTACTTC	CASSHLSGGSVGTQYF
TRBV12-5	TRBJ1-1	-	14	TRBD1	TGTGCTAGTGGTACGGGACAGGGGGACACTGAAGCTTTCTTT	CASGTGQGDTEAFF
TRBV7-2	TRBJ1-2	few	16	TRBD1	TGTGCCAGCAGCTTAGATACGACAGGGGGCGGGAGTGGCTACACCTTC	CASSLDTTGGGSGYTF
TRBV18	TRBJ2-5	-	13	-	TGTGCCAGCGCTGGCGGGGGCGGAGAGACCCAGTACTTC	CASAGGGGETQYF
TRBV7-6	TRBJ2-2	-	12	-	TGTGCCAGCAGCTACCCGGCCGGGGAGCTGTTTTTT	CASSYPAGELFF
TRBV28	TRBJ2-5	-	17	TRBD1	TGTGCCAGCAGACCCGGCTGGGGACAGGGGAGGCAAGAGACCCAGTACTTC	CASRPGWGQGRQETQYF
TRBV28	TRBJ1-1	-	13	-	TGTGCCAGCAGCCCAGGCATGAACACTGAAGCTTTCTTT	CASSPGMNTEAFF
TRBV7-9	TRBJ2-1	-	13	-	TGTGCCGGGGTCAGGGGATCCTACAATGAGCAGTTCTTC	CAGVRGSYNEQFF
TRBV21-1	TRBJ1-2	-	17	-	TGTGCCAGCATTACTAGCCGGGACAGGGAGAATAACTATGGCTACACCTTC	CASITSRDRENNYGYTF
TRBV7-2	TRBJ1-1	-	14	-	TGTGCCAGCAGCTTTTCAGGGGTGAACACTGAAGCTTTCTTT	CASSFSGVNTEAFF
TRBV7-2	TRBJ1-4	-	17	-	TGTGCCAGCAGCTTAGCGCCCGGGGGGTCAACTAATGAAAAACTGTTTTTT	CASSLAPGGSTNEKLFF
TRBV6-5	TRBJ1-3	-	15	-	TGTGCCAGCGGGGGGTTCCGGGACTCTGGAAACACCATATATTTT	CASGGFRDSGNTIYF
TRBV27	TRBJ2-3	-	20	-	TGTGCCAGCAGTTTATCGGGGGCAAAGAGGAGCAGGGGGGGCACAGATACGCAGTATTTT	CASSLSGAKRSRGGTDTQYF